This section outlines one T cell receptor beta chain sequence together with its context. Its target antigen remains unknown. No much larger clonotype is one base removed from it; base qualities were not supplied. Sequences SNHLY (CDR1) and FYNNEI (CDR2) are obtained from the germline V gene. Including the terminal cysteine and phenylalanine, the CDR3 comprises 15 residues. Kept here is only the CDR3 DNA, which spans 45 bases and is read in frame from base 1. Libraries came from PCR. The sequencer listed for this sample is Illumina HiSeq 2500. To reduce PCR and sequencing biases, unique molecular identifiers were built into the TCR beta cDNA libraries. Some 500,000 cDNA molecules were obtained for every 1 to 10 million input T cells, so each molecule roughly corresponded to one T cell. Patient libraries were prepared and sequenced with the same protocol used for the earlier healthy control dataset. Within a given batch, samples were prepared together, multiplexed and sequenced on the same HiSeq lane. The authors' analysis ran thus. MIGEC handled the raw barcoded reads, throwing out single-read molecular identifier groups before consensus assembly and CDR3 extraction. Clonotype tables were post-analysed with VDJtools, and diversity was normalized by down-sampling all datasets to the smallest sample size. Repertoire overlap clustering matched CDR3 amino acid but not nucleotide sequences to correct batch-related cross-sample contamination. Starting from the raw public reads, TCRdb applied fastp trimming at Q25, assembled clones with MiXCR and retained in-frame beta chains. Under each unique CDR3 protein, matching rows form one entry showing the most common genes and DNA. The V and J calls were not made by the authors but by TCRdb's processing. The sample data list fewer than 900,000 distinct CDR3 sequences, and 46% of these were observed just once. The top ten clones comprise 4.9% of the sample.

TCR beta repertoires were profiled from peripheral blood of over 10 young patients with multiple sclerosis to demonstrate the VDJtools post-analysis software. The multiple sclerosis patients were children and adolescents between about 6 and 16 years of age. The data belong to a study of post-analysis software for immune sequencing data (dated by TCRdb to between 2014 and 2017). Background for the entire study: Recorded disease courses included relapsing-remitting, secondary progressive and progressive-relapsing multiple sclerosis, with some patients lacking subtype annotation. The multiple sclerosis patient repertoires were compared with ten to eleven previously published healthy control repertoires from donors aged 6 to 25 years. A subset of samples was prepared in parallel using single-end sample barcoding, then pooled and co-amplified after Illumina adapter ligation.

Overall study results and their limits: Multiple sclerosis patients had significantly lower normalized Chao1 diversity than controls, a result that suggests substantial peripheral T-cell clonal expansion. Significantly higher frequencies in patients than in controls were found for a handful of TRBV segments, including TRBV5-6, TRBV5-1 and TRBV20-1. The multiple sclerosis patient group was slightly younger than the control group. Direct clustering with F measure showed strong co-clustering of samples prepared in the same batch, prompting a batch-effect correction.

The TCR sequence derives from a girl aged 5-17 years with multiple sclerosis. Sequencing input: blood. The chain is made from TRBV2 and TRBJ2-5; perhaps TRBD1 is the D gene, with 6 bases matching. The assigned J gene may be wrong: the sequence end matches TRBJ2-7 better. Read as DNA, the sequence is TGTGCCAGCAGAGCGCGACTTAAACAGGGCTACGAGCAGTACTTC. The translation is CASRARLKQGYEQYF.